Listed below are T cell receptor beta chains from one sample, sequenced in a study of blood T cell repertoires in COVID-19. Only in-frame clones appear in the TCRdb table, and some are missing; sequencing was by immunoSEQ multiplex PCR. This table has 200,000 to 250,000 clones, 80% to 85% appearing once. Sequenced: PBMCs or T cells enriched from blood (not recorded which). The receptors come from a woman in her 40s who had recovered from COVID-19. The CDR3 runs from the conserved cysteine through the conserved F or W. D genes are given only for firm matches. Size values are once, few and many counts, or a class for expanded clones, and some rows have none.

size,V,D,J,DNA,CDR3
.,TRBV4-3,TRBD1,TRBJ2-5,TGCGCCAGCAGCCAGTCAGGGGGCGGAGAGACCCAGTACTTC,CASSQSGGGETQYF
.,TRBV19,TRBD1,TRBJ1-4,TGTGCCAGTAGTATGCAGACAGGGTGGGGTGAAAAACTGTTTTTT,CASSMQTGWGEKLFF
.,TRBV19,.,TRBJ1-2,TGTGCCAGTAATGCCGCCGGGACTAACTATGGCTACACCTTC,CASNAAGTNYGYTF
once,TRBV27,TRBD2,TRBJ2-7,TGTGCCAGCAACAAAGCGGGATGGGGCTCCTACGAGCAGTACTTC,CASNKAGWGSYEQYF
.,TRBV3-1/TRBV3-2,TRBD1,TRBJ1-2,TGTGCCAGCAGCCATAGGACAGGGGATGGCTACACCTTC,CASSHRTGDGYTF
.,TRBV3-1/TRBV3-2,.,TRBJ1-2,TGTGCCAGCAGCCAAAGCCAGGGCGGCTACACCTTC,CASSQSQGGYTF
.,TRBV7-2,.,TRBJ1-2,TGTGCCAGCAGCTTAGAGGCTAGGGGCGGTGGCTACACCTTC,CASSLEARGGGYTF
.,TRBV30,TRBD2,TRBJ2-3,TGTGCCTGGACTAGCGGGAGGGCGGGGGGCACAGATACGCAGTATTTT,CAWTSGRAGGTDTQYF
.,TRBV11-2,.,TRBJ1-3,TGTGCCAGTAGACAGGATCGTAACACCATATATTTT,CASRQDRNTIYF
few,TRBV7-5,.,TRBJ1-2,TGTGTCAGAAGCTTCCAAGGACAGGGGGCCGTAAAGACAGCGACTAACTATGGCTACACCTTC,CVRSFQGQGAVKTATNYGYTF
.,TRBV29-1,TRBD2,TRBJ2-5,TGCAGCGTTGAAGGGACTAGTGCTCGGACCCAGTACTTC,CSVEGTSARTQYF
.,TRBV9,TRBD1,TRBJ1-3,TGTGCCAGCAGCGTAGGTGGGAGAGGACAGGGGGACGGAAACACCATATATTTT,CASSVGGRGQGDGNTIYF
.,TRBV2,.,TRBJ1-6,TGTGCCAGCAGTGTCGGGAGGGGCAACTCACCCCTCCACTTT,CASSVGRGNSPLHF
.,TRBV7-2,TRBD2,TRBJ2-3,TGTGCCAGCAGCTTAGCGACTAGCGGGACTAGCACAGATACGCAGTATTTT,CASSLATSGTSTDTQYF
.,TRBV7-8,.,TRBJ2-3,TGTGCCAGCGGGGGCGGGAGTTTCACAGATACGCAGTATTTT,CASGGGSFTDTQYF
.,TRBV4-2,.,TRBJ2-1,TGTGCCAGCAGCCCCCCGGCAGGGGAGAATGAGCAGTTCTTC,CASSPPAGENEQFF
.,TRBV2,.,TRBJ1-4,TGTGCCAGCAGTTCTCCAACTAATGAAAAACTGTTTTTT,CASSSPTNEKLFF
.,TRBV11-2,.,TRBJ2-1,TGTGCCAGCAGCTTATTGAAGGGGACTTACAATGAGCAGTTCTTC,CASSLLKGTYNEQFF
.,TRBV5-4,.,TRBJ1-6,TGTGCCAGCAGAGAGCAGGGCTGGAATTCACCCCTCCACTTT,CASREQGWNSPLHF
.,TRBV9,.,TRBJ1-6,TGTGCCAGCAGCGTGCTGCCAGGCCCCTATAATTCACCCCTCCACTTT,CASSVLPGPYNSPLHF
few,TRBV7-2,.,TRBJ2-3,TGTGCCAGCAGCTTAGAAGGCAAAGCAGCGGATACGCAGTATTTT,CASSLEGKAADTQYF
few,TRBV5-1,.,TRBJ2-3,TGCGCCAGCAGCAGGATTGGGGACTCTAGCAGGGATACGCAGTATTTT,CASSRIGDSSRDTQYF
.,TRBV11-3,.,TRBJ1-1,TGTGCCAGCAGCTTCGGCGGGAACACTGAAGCTTTCTTT,CASSFGGNTEAFF
.,TRBV5-1,TRBD2,TRBJ2-1,TGCGCCAGCAGCTTGGATGGCGGGGGGGACAATGAGCAGTTCTTC,CASSLDGGGDNEQFF
.,TRBV4-1,TRBD1,TRBJ1-2,TGCGCCAGCAGCCAAGCAGGGGGCCCTGCGGGCGGCTACACCTTC,CASSQAGGPAGGYTF
.,TRBV2,.,TRBJ1-2,TGTGCCAGCAGTGAAAGGCAGGGAGGTGGCTACACCTTC,CASSERQGGGYTF
.,TRBV7-9,.,TRBJ2-3,TGTGCCAGCAGCTTAATTCGGCGGGATACGCAGTATTTT,CASSLIRRDTQYF
.,TRBV30,.,TRBJ2-1,TGTGCCTGGAGTATCGGGAGAGAGCAGTTCTTC,CAWSIGREQFF
.,TRBV27,.,TRBJ2-2,TGTGCCAGCAGTAACCAGGGCCCCACCGGGGAGCTGTTTTTT,CASSNQGPTGELFF
.,TRBV7-8,.,TRBJ1-5,TGTGCCAGCAGCTTAACAGGGAAGGGCAATCAGCCCCAGCATTTT,CASSLTGKGNQPQHF
once,TRBV3-1/TRBV3-2,.,TRBJ2-7,TGTGCCAGCAGCCAAGCTGGGGGCAGGAGCGACGAGCAGTACTTC,CASSQAGGRSDEQYF
.,TRBV24-1,TRBD1,TRBJ2-7,TGTGCCACCAGTGATACCCGGGACAGGGGCTCCTACGAGCAGTACTTC,CATSDTRDRGSYEQYF
once,TRBV28,.,TRBJ2-6,TGTGCCAGCAATGTCGGAGGGGACTCTGGGGCCAACGTCCTGACTTTC,CASNVGGDSGANVLTF
.,TRBV15,.,TRBJ1-2,TGTGCCACCACGGACACGAACTATGGCTACACCTTC,CATTDTNYGYTF
once,TRBV7-2,.,TRBJ1-2,TGTGCCAGCAGCGTCTCTCCCTCTGGCTACACCTTC,CASSVSPSGYTF
.,TRBV7-9,.,TRBJ1-4,TGTGCCAGCATCCCGGGGTACGGGGGTAATGAAAAACTGTTTTTT,CASIPGYGGNEKLFF
.,TRBV5-1,TRBD2,TRBJ2-3,TGCGCCAGCAGCTTGCAACGGGAGGGGACAGATACGCAGTATTTT,CASSLQREGTDTQYF
.,TRBV15,.,TRBJ2-7,TGTGCCACCAGCAGAGATCCACCCGCGGGACAGCGAGTCTACGAGCAGTACTTC,CATSRDPPAGQRVYEQYF
.,TRBV15,TRBD1,TRBJ2-4,TGTGCCACCAGCAAAGACAGGGGGCGGGCCAAAAACATTCAGTACTTC,CATSKDRGRAKNIQYF
.,TRBV18,TRBD1,TRBJ2-1,TGTGCCAGCTCCCGCGGACAGGACCATGAGCAGTTCTTC,CASSRGQDHEQFF
many,TRBV5-1,.,TRBJ2-2,TGCGCCAGCAGCGTCGGGACATCCGCCGGGGAGCTGTTTTTT,CASSVGTSAGELFF
once,TRBV28,.,TRBJ2-5,TGTGCCAGCGAAAACAGGGCCCAAGAGACCCAGTACTTC,CASENRAQETQYF
.,TRBV5-5,.,TRBJ2-3,TGTGCCAGCAGCCCCCGAGATACGCAGTATTTT,CASSPRDTQYF
once,TRBV28,TRBD2,TRBJ2-2,TGTGCCAGCAGACTAGCGGGAGGATCCGGGGAGCTGTTTTTT,CASRLAGGSGELFF
.,TRBV13,.,TRBJ2-1,TGTGCCAGCAGCTTAAGTTGGGAGTACAATGAGCAGTTCTTC,CASSLSWEYNEQFF
.,TRBV6-4,TRBD2,TRBJ2-1,TGTGCCAGCAGTGACTATACTAGCGGGATCGATGAGCAGTTCTTC,CASSDYTSGIDEQFF
.,TRBV5-4,.,TRBJ1-2,TGTGCCAGCAGCTTGGGAGGTAGCGACTATGGCTACACCTTC,CASSLGGSDYGYTF
once,TRBV11-3,.,TRBJ1-1,TGTGCCAGCAGCTTAAAGCGCACTGAAGCTTTCTTT,CASSLKRTEAFF
.,TRBV7-9,TRBD2,TRBJ2-7,TGTGCCAGCAGCCCCGGGACTAGCGGGAGGGTTTACGAGCAGTACTTC,CASSPGTSGRVYEQYF
.,TRBV19,.,TRBJ1-2,TGTGCCACCTGCCCCCAGGGTAGCTATGGCTACACCTTC,CATCPQGSYGYTF
.,TRBV3-1/TRBV3-2,.,TRBJ1-1,TGTGCCAGCAGCCGAACGGTAACTGAAGCTTTCTTT,CASSRTVTEAFF
.,TRBV18,.,TRBJ2-1,TGTGCCAGCTCACCTCAGGCCGCTTACAATGAGCAGTTCTTC,CASSPQAAYNEQFF
.,TRBV10-3,TRBD1,TRBJ2-7,TGTGCCATCAGACCGGGACAGGAGACCTACGAGCAGTACTTC,CAIRPGQETYEQYF
.,TRBV12-5,TRBD1,TRBJ2-1,TGTGCTAGTGCCCGGGACAGAAAAAACAATGAGCAGTTCTTC,CASARDRKNNEQFF
.,TRBV3-1/TRBV3-2,.,TRBJ2-2,TGTGCCAGCAGCCAAGGCGGATCTTTGGGGGGCACCGGGGAGCTGTTTTTT,CASSQGGSLGGTGELFF